Listed below are T cell receptor beta chains from one sample, sequenced in a study of shared clonotypes between healthy human individuals. Some clones are missing from TCRdb's copy, which holds only in-frame ones; the method was immunoSEQ multiplex PCR. The sample holds 2.5 million or so clones, around 90% seen once. Sequences were obtained from naive CD4+ T cells sorted from blood. The receptors were sampled from a man younger than 35 in good health. CDR3s leave out the opening cysteine and the closing phenylalanine or tryptophan.

V gene,J gene,CDR3 length,CDR3 protein
TRBV19,TRBJ2-7,12,ASSIAGGQREQY
TRBV4-1,TRBJ1-2,10,ASSQEAGGRT
TRBV2,TRBJ1-6,13,AKKANGDYNSPLH
TRBV6-6,TRBJ1-4,13,ASSPRTGFNEKLF
TRBV7-2,TRBJ1-5,12,ASHQGAIGQPQH
TRBV19,TRBJ2-1,11,ASSIDLYNEQF
TRBV5-1,TRBJ1-3,13,ASSLSTGFGNTIY
TRBV6-5,TRBJ1-1,13,ASSGDRGLRAEAF
TRBV4-1,TRBJ1-1,12,ASSQTGLGTEAF
TRBV27,TRBJ1-6,13,ASSAGTAYNSPLH
TRBV28,TRBJ2-5,11,ASSLGGKETQY
TRBV25-1,TRBJ2-5,13,ASSITGTRMGEQY
TRBV5-1,TRBJ2-2,15,ASSEGSGLVVPGELF
TRBV4-1,TRBJ2-1,13,ASSQQGNSYNEQF
TRBV25-1,TRBJ2-5,12,ASSETGREETQY
TRBV27,TRBJ2-7,12,ASSSNRGLYEQY
TRBV6-1,TRBJ1-5,14,ASSADLGTAQRPQH
TRBV19,TRBJ1-4,12,ALASTLTNEKLF
TRBV6-5,TRBJ2-6,14,ASSYSAGSGANVLT
TRBV15,TRBJ1-5,13,ATSFPGAGIQPQH
TRBV4-2,TRBJ2-1,14,ASSQGRGPTYNEQF
TRBV6-5,TRBJ2-7,9,ASTLGGEQY
TRBV2,TRBJ2-3,16,ASSETKGWTASTDTQY
TRBV19,TRBJ2-2,10,ASSIETGELF
TRBV7-9,TRBJ1-6,11,ASSPPGKSPLH
TRBV9,TRBJ2-1,10,ASSVGGREQF
TRBV6-5,TRBJ2-7,13,ASSRSGGGPYEQY
TRBV11-3,TRBJ2-2,12,ASLDPQLTGELF
TRBV29-1,TRBJ1-1,13,SAKDGSTMNTEAF
TRBV11-2,TRBJ2-1,12,ASTREGSYNEQF
TRBV6-6,TRBJ2-3,14,ASSPRPAGGTDTQY
TRBV6-1,TRBJ2-7,15,ASSVGRGEKGTYEQY
TRBV5-4,TRBJ2-3,11,ASSYRGSDTQY
TRBV19,TRBJ1-2,10,ATRRPNYGYT
TRBV6-1,TRBJ2-2,13,ASSESRGNTGELF
TRBV19,TRBJ1-5,13,ASSTGGQGNQPQH
TRBV29-1,TRBJ2-2,12,SVRDRDNTGELF
TRBV7-2,TRBJ2-1,12,ASSSIAGVNEQF
TRBV6-5,TRBJ1-3,10,ASRVLGNTIY
TRBV6-4,TRBJ2-1,13,ASSTGGSSYNEQF
TRBV6-5,TRBJ2-3,12,ASSYSKRLDTQY
TRBV2,TRBJ1-6,12,ASRVSRENSPLH
TRBV5-1,TRBJ1-4,13,ASSRDRGVDEKLF
TRBV15,TRBJ2-3,15,ATSRATRTGSGDTQY
TRBV5-1,TRBJ2-4,13,ASSPNTGSPNIQY
TRBV6-1,TRBJ1-1,11,ASSDRQALGAF
TRBV9,TRBJ2-1,13,ASSEGQGSYNEQF
TRBV2,TRBJ2-2,14,ASSEAGTRGTGELF
TRBV5-6,TRBJ2-5,10,ASREGLETQY
TRBV29-1,TRBJ1-3,21,SVEKGGFLRTGGVKSSGNTIY
TRBV5-1,TRBJ2-1,15,ASSPLGQDGSYNEQF
TRBV30,TRBJ2-3,13,AWSVAGKGTDTQY
TRBV18,TRBJ2-5,13,ASSPTGTGEETQY
TRBV5-1,TRBJ2-4,13,ASSLEWGKGDIQY